What follows are 22 T cell receptor beta chains derived from one specimen sequenced in a study of cytomegalovirus exposure and HLA in healthy donors. The PCR contained 60 Vbeta and 13 Jbeta primers. Clones were read by immunoSEQ multiplex PCR, and TCRdb kept only the in-frame ones, dropping some. This table holds roughly 120,000 clones, around 80% found once. Sequenced sample: PBMCs. These receptors originate from a young man in good health and CMV-seronegative.

This clone was counted between two and nine times. The chain recombines TRBV6-5 with TRBJ1-3, with D unresolved. In germline, CDR1 is MNHEY, CDR2 SVGAGI. V was shortened by 0 bases and J by 3 bases, with 9 bases between the two germline ends. The CDR3 covers 15 residues. CDR3 amino acids: CASSYSGSDGNTIYF. CDR3 nucleotides: TGTGCCAGCAGTTACTCCGGGTCGGATGGAAACACCATATATTTT.

This clone has only a few counts. A much larger clone differs from this one at a single base, so this may be a read error. Other nucleotide sequences from this sample produce the same CDR3. The chain combines TRBV7-2 with TRBJ2-7; TRBD2 agrees at 7 bases. V lost 1 base, J lost 3 bases, and 3 bases stayed unmatched. Germline values: CDR1 SGHTA, CDR2 FQGNSA. The CDR3 is 14 amino acids. The CDR3 sequence: CASSLDPSGYEQYV. The CDR3 coding sequence is TGTGCCAGCAGCTTAGATCCTAGCGGCTACGAGCAGTACGTC.

The V and J genes are TRBV4-2 and TRBJ2-5; TRBD2 matches at 8 bases. J gave up 4 bases and V 0 bases, and 10 bases lay outside the gene matches. The CDR3 sequence is 17 residues long. Germline V gene lookup returns CDR1 LGHNA and CDR2 YNFKEQ. In DNA form, the CDR3 reads TGTGCCAGCAGCCAAGACAAGGGGACTAGGGCCCGAGAGACCCAGTACTTC. Translated, it gives CASSQDKGTRARETQYF.

V usage is TRBV6-5 and J usage is TRBJ2-5, with 8 nucleotides matching TRBD1. Germline V CDR1 and CDR2: MNHEY, SVGAGI. The CDR3 contains 15 residues. With V trimmed by 2 bases and J by 5 bases, 7 bases remained unmatched. The CDR3 DNA is TGTGCCAGCAGTTACGGCAGGGGGCGCCGGGAGACCCAGTACTTC. This translates into CASSYGRGRRETQYF.

The chain links TRBV18 to TRBJ2-1, with 7 bases matching TRBD1. V gave up 0 bases and J gave up 4 bases; unmatched junction bases: 3. CDR1 KGHSH and CDR2 LQKENI come from the germline V gene. CDR3 length: 15 amino acids. In DNA form, the CDR3 reads TGTGCCAGCTCACCACCGGGGACAGAGTACAATGAGCAGTTCTTC. Translation gives CASSPPGTEYNEQFF.

The chain links TRBV28 to TRBJ2-5; D might be TRBD1 (5 bases). The CDR3 has 13 amino acids. Germline V gene data show CDR1 as MDHEN and CDR2 as SYDVKM. V lost 5 bases and J 4 bases, leaving 11 bases between the germline ends. CDR3 sequence: CASSLQVGETQYF. Here the CDR3 DNA reads TGTGCCAGCAGTCTACAGGTAGGAGAGACCCAGTACTTC.

This chain joins TRBV19 and TRBJ2-1; 7 bases line up with TRBD1. The CDR3 has 14 residues. Looked up from germline, CDR1 is LNHDA and CDR2 is SQIVND (reference sequence). After removal of 6 bases from V and 2 bases from J, the junction contained 4 bases not matched to a gene. This CDR3 reads CASSTGTAYNEQFF. In DNA, the CDR3 is TGTGCCAGTAGCACCGGGACAGCCTACAATGAGCAGTTCTTC. The variable domain in full, with the rest retrieved from reference TRBV19 and TRBJ2-1, is DGGITQSPKYLFRKEGQNVTLSCEQNLNHDAMYWYRQDPGQGLRLIYYSQIVNDFQKGDIAEGYSVSREKKESFPLTVTSAQKNPTAFYLCASSTGTAYNEQFFGPGTRLTVL.

This clone came up once. The chain employs TRBV5-5 and TRBJ1-2; 7 bases align to TRBD1. V lost 4 bases and J lost 8; bases outside the gene matches: 8. Germline-derived CDR1 and CDR2 are SGHKS and YYEKEE (reference sequence). This CDR3 is built from 13 residues. The CDR3 bases are TGTGCCAGCAGCCATACAGGGGTTTTAGGCTACACCTTC. Amino acids: CASSHTGVLGYTF.

This clone was detected once. The chain is built from TRBV10-3 and TRBJ2-5; 8 bases map to TRBD2. The assigned J gene may be wrong: the sequence end matches TRBJ2-7 better. Germline values: CDR1 ENHRY, CDR2 SYGVKD. The CDR3 consists of 16 residues. CDR3 protein: CAISGPPSGSSYEQYF. DNA for the CDR3: TGTGCCATCAGTGGCCCCCCTAGCGGGTCCTCCTACGAGCAGTACTTC.

J is TRBJ1-1 and V is TRBV30; possible D gene TRBD1, 6 bases. Trimming stripped 4 bases from V and 1 base from J, with 13 bases between. The CDR3 is 14 amino acids. Germline CDR1 is GTSNPN and CDR2 is SVGIG (reference sequence). The CDR3 is CAWTMGHSNTEAFF. CDR3 bases: TGTGCCTGGACGATGGGACACTCGAACACTGAAGCTTTCTTT.

The chain has TRBV29-1 and TRBJ2-5; D gene unclear. The CDR3 length is 12 residues. Trimming took 4 bases from V and 0 from J, leaving 6 bases between them. CDR1 is SQVTM, CDR2 ANQGSEA, per germline. The CDR3: CSVAAHQETQYF. The CDR3 nucleotides are TGCAGCGTTGCCGCGCACCAAGAGACCCAGTACTTC.

This chain uses TRBV5-1 with TRBJ1-2; D not resolved. This CDR3 contains 14 residues. CDR1 and CDR2 from the germline V gene are SGHRS and YFSETQ. The V and J ends lost 0 bases and 0 bases respectively, with 6 bases between them. CDR3 loop: CASSLATANYGYTF. In nucleotides, the CDR3 is TGCGCCAGCAGCTTGGCGACTGCTAACTATGGCTACACCTTC. The variable domain in full, with the rest retrieved from reference TRBV5-1 and TRBJ1-2, is KAGVTQTPRYLIKTRGQQVTLSCSPISGHRSVSWYQQTPGQGLQFLFEYFSETQRNKGNFPGRFSGRQFSNSRSEMNVSTLELGDSALYLCASSLATANYGYTFGSGTRLTVV.

The chain uses TRBV29-1 and TRBJ2-1; D is possibly TRBD2 (5 bases). V gave up 3 bases and J gave up 7 bases, with 10 bases separating them. Germline lookup yields CDR1 SQVTM and CDR2 ANQGSEA. This CDR3 spans 12 amino acids. Written as DNA, the CDR3 is TGCAGCGTTGAGGACTGGGGAAATGAGCAGTTCTTC. This gives the protein CSVEDWGNEQFF.

The chain links TRBV5-4 to TRBJ2-5; 9 bases match TRBD1. V lost 4 bases and J lost 3; bases outside the gene matches: 4. This CDR3 spans 14 amino acids. Looked up from germline, CDR1 is SGHNT and CDR2 is YYREEE (reference sequence). CDR3 DNA: TGTGCCAGCAGCAAACAGGGGGCTGAAGAGACCCAGTACTTC. Protein: CASSKQGAEETQYF.

The chain joins TRBV30 to TRBJ1-4; 7 positions match TRBD1. This CDR3 is built from 17 residues. The V gene's germline CDR1 is GTSNPN and CDR2 SVGIG (reference sequence). With 1 base clipped from V and 0 bases from J, the junction kept 8 bases outside the gene matches. This CDR3 reads CAWSGGGRNPTNEKLFF. CDR3 DNA: TGTGCCTGGAGTGGAGGGGGCCGGAACCCAACTAATGAAAAACTGTTTTTT.

Here the CDR3 reads CASSPTLAGRRNTQYF. CDR3 in DNA: TGTGCCAGCAGTCCAACACTAGCGGGACGCCGGAATACGCAGTATTTT. V usage is TRBV28 and J usage is TRBJ2-3, with 10 bases identical to TRBD2. V lost 5 bases and J lost 7; bases outside the gene matches: 12. Germline V gene data show CDR1 as MDHEN and CDR2 as SYDVKM. CDR3 length: 16 amino acids.

The chain carries TRBV18 and TRBJ1-5; possibly TRBD1 for D (5 bases). V lost 6 bases to trimming and J lost 5 bases, with 11 bases between them. This CDR3 contains 13 residues. Looked up from germline, CDR1 is KGHSH and CDR2 is LQKENI. The CDR3 sequence is CASSLGDHQPQHF. CDR3 nucleotides: TGTGCCAGCTCCCTAGGGGATCATCAGCCCCAGCATTTT.

The rearrangement joins TRBV18 to TRBJ2-3; 8 bases map to TRBD1. J gave up 4 bases and V 2 bases, and 5 bases lay outside the gene matches. CDR3 length: 15 residues. Germline loops: CDR1 KGHSH, CDR2 LQKENI. In nucleotides, the CDR3 is TGTGCCAGCTCACCATGGGGACAGGCCTCAGATACGCAGTATTTT. This translates into CASSPWGQASDTQYF.

The V call is TRBV30, the J call TRBJ1-1; D perhaps matches TRBD1 (6 bases). V gave up 0 bases and J gave up 5 bases, with 13 bases separating them. Per germline, CDR1 GTSNPN and CDR2 SVGIG (reference sequence). There are 14 residues in the CDR3. CDR3 sequence (DNA): TGTGCCTGGAGTGTGGGGGGGGCTAGGACTGAAGCTTTCTTT. Encoded protein: CAWSVGGARTEAFF.

The chain uses TRBV28 and TRBJ1-2; TRBD1 matches 9 bases. The CDR3 runs 15 residues. With V trimmed by 4 bases and J by 8 bases, 11 bases remained unmatched. Germline assignment: CDR1 MDHEN and CDR2 SYDVKM. In DNA, the CDR3 is TGTGCCAGCAGTTCACACGCAACAGGGGGCCTGGGCTACACCTTC. This codes for CASSSHATGGLGYTF.

This chain connects TRBV6-5 to TRBJ2-1; D not certain. Trimming took off 2 bases at V and 0 bases at J, with 11 bases between the two ends. The CDR3 consists of 16 residues. From germline, CDR1 is MNHEY and CDR2 SVGAGI. The CDR3 here is CASSYNQASSYNEQFF. The CDR3 nucleotides are TGTGCCAGCAGTTACAATCAGGCGAGCTCCTACAATGAGCAGTTCTTC.

This sequence joins TRBV6-5 and TRBJ1-1; D gene unclear. The CDR3 is 14 amino acids. Germline CDR1 and CDR2: MNHEY and SVGAGI. Trimming took 6 bases from V and 1 from J, leaving 12 bases between them. The CDR3 region is CASSPRRGNTEAFF. As DNA, the CDR3 is TGTGCCAGCAGCCCTAGACGCGGGAACACTGAAGCTTTCTTT.